What follows is one T cell receptor beta chain and its context. Clones were sequenced by immunoSEQ multiplex PCR, and TCRdb holds only the in-frame ones, with some missing. The sample lists over a million clones, just under 99% occurring once. The source of the sample is a study of shared clonotypes between healthy human individuals. From germline, CDR1 is GTSNPN and CDR2 SVGIG (reference sequence). The CDR3 loop spans 16 amino acids. With V trimmed by 5 bases and J by 2 bases, 8 bases remained unmatched. The V call is TRBV30, the J call TRBJ2-7, with 14 nucleotides matching TRBD2. The sample consisted of naive CD4+ T cells sorted from blood. Regarding subset: CD45RA+ positively selected. The TCR comes from a young man in good health. The CDR3 DNA reads as TGTGCCTGGGATCCCGGGACTAGCGGGGGCGCCTACGAGCAGTACTTC. It is translated as CAWDPGTSGGAYEQYF. Using reference TRBV30 and TRBJ2-7 for the parts outside the CDR3, the full variable domain is SQTIHQWPATLVQPVGSPLSLECTVEGTSNPNLYWYRQAAGRGLQLLFYSVGIGQISSEVPQNLSASRPQDRQFILSSKKLLLSDSGFYLCAWDPGTSGGAYEQYFGPGTRLTVT.